Following are 16 T cell receptor beta chains from one sample sequenced in a study of neurological immune-mediated disorders. TCRdb redid the calling of the 5' RACE reads with MiXCR, one entry per CDR3 protein. The data hold 74,000 or so distinct CDR3 sequences, with about 9.5% observed a single time. The sample comprised PBMCs. Receptors were obtained from a man aged 50 to 59 in good health.

This clonotype occurred many times. The chain links TRBV10-3 to TRBJ1-5; perhaps TRBD1 as D (5 bases). The CDR3 contains 14 residues. V gave up 4 bases and J gave up 6 bases, with 13 bases separating them. CDR1 ENHRY and CDR2 SYGVKD come from the germline V gene. CDR3 residues: CAISGAGFSQPQHF. The CDR3 coding sequence is TGTGCCATCAGTGGGGCAGGGTTTAGTCAGCCCCAGCATTTT.

This clonotype came up many times. The chain couples TRBV7-2 to TRBJ2-5; perhaps D is TRBD1 or TRBD2 (6 bases each). CDR3 size: 15 residues. V was trimmed by 3 bases and J by 1 base, leaving 12 bases between them. Germline lookup yields CDR1 SGHTA and CDR2 FQGNSA. The CDR3 protein is CASSLGGMGQETQYF. For the CDR3, the DNA is TGTGCCAGCAGCTTGGGGGGCATGGGCCAAGAGACCCAGTACTTC.

This clonotype was observed many times. This chain connects TRBV12-3 or TRBV12-4 to TRBJ2-6; D is undetermined. The CDR3 sequence is 16 residues long. Trimming left V 6 bases short and J 0 bases short, with 12 bases between. The CDR3 sequence is CASSLDGNSGANVLTF. The CDR3 DNA follows: TGTGCCAGCAGCCTTGACGGAAACTCTGGGGCCAACGTCCTGACTTTC.

With regard to this clonotype: A junction boundary mismatches the germline segment, possibly from a read error. This chain links TRBV5-1 with TRBJ2-3; 9 nucleotides match TRBD2. Germline V gene lookup returns CDR1 SGHRS and CDR2 YFSETQ. The CDR3 has 16 amino acids. The CDR3 protein is CDSSSPPGLAKDTQYF. CDR3 coding DNA: TGCGACAGCAGCTCGCCCCCGGGACTAGCCAAAGATACGCAGTATTTT. Full variable domain (rest looked up from reference TRBV5-1 and TRBJ2-3): KAGVTQTPRYLIKTRGQQVTLSCSPISGHRSVSWYQQTPGQGLQFLFEYFSETQRNKGNFPGRFSGRQFSNSRSEMNVSTLELGDSALYLCDSSSPPGLAKDTQYFGPGTRLTVL.

This clonotype came up many times. V is TRBV20-1 and J is TRBJ1-1; D ambiguous. V was shortened by 6 bases and J by 1 base, with 21 bases between the two germline ends. CDR3 size: 16 residues. CDR1 is DFQATT, CDR2 SNEGSKA, per germline (reference sequence). The CDR3: CSARRVWEVTNTEAFF. CDR3 DNA: TGCAGTGCCCGAAGGGTGTGGGAAGTCACGAACACTGAAGCTTTCTTT.

Many counts were recorded for this clonotype. This chain links TRBV9 with TRBJ2-2, with 7 bases fitting TRBD1. V trimming: 4 bases; J trimming: 7 bases; junction bases outside the gene matches: 13. Germline V CDR1 and CDR2: SGDLS, YYNGEE. The CDR3 runs to 16 residues. CDR3 coding DNA: TGTGCCAGCAGCCCCGATGGGACAGTCAAAGGCGGGGAGCTGTTTTTT. Its protein product is CASSPDGTVKGGELFF.

At least ten counts were recorded for this clonotype. CDR3 coding DNA: TGTGCCAGCAGCCACGGACAGGGGGAATTTGAAGCTTTCTTT. Translated: CASSHGQGEFEAFF. The rearrangement uses TRBV4-2 and TRBJ1-1; 10 positions match TRBD1. The CDR3 has 14 amino acids. V trimming: 3 bases; J trimming: 7 bases; junction bases outside the gene matches: 5. CDR1 is LGHNA and CDR2 is YNFKEQ in the germline V gene.

This clonotype was counted only a few times. The chain joins TRBV2 to TRBJ2-3; 8 bases are shared with TRBD1. The ends lost 3 bases at V and 1 base at J; junction bases unmatched: 3. Germline V lookup: CDR1 SNHLY, CDR2 FYNNEI. The CDR3 has 15 residues. The CDR3 sequence: CASSDGQGGTDTQYF. CDR3 DNA sequence: TGTGCCAGCAGTGATGGACAGGGAGGCACAGATACGCAGTATTTT.

This clonotype was observed at least ten times. The V gene is TRBV6-5, the J gene TRBJ1-5; D remains unclear. From germline, CDR1 is MNHEY and CDR2 SVGAGI. V was clipped by 0 bases and J by 0 bases, with 9 bases between them. This CDR3 region has 16 residues. Written as DNA, the CDR3 is TGTGCCAGCAGTTACTCGAGCGGATATAGCAATCAGCCCCAGCATTTT. Amino acids: CASSYSSGYSNQPQHF.

Remarks on this clonotype: Germline and junction disagree at one end, which may indicate a read error. V is TRBV11-1 and J is TRBJ2-5, with D perhaps being TRBD1 or TRBD2 (5 bases each). CDR3 length: 15 residues. Germline V gene lookup returns CDR1 SGHAT and CDR2 FQDESV (reference sequence). CDR3 DNA sequence: TGTGCCAGCAGCTTGTGGACAACGGGGCAAGAGACCCTGTACTTC. It codes for CASSLWTTGQETLYF.

This clonotype was seen repeatedly, ten times or more. The chain uses TRBV20-1 and TRBJ1-5, with 10 positions matching TRBD1. V lost 3 bases and J lost 4; bases outside the gene matches: 3. The V gene's germline CDR1 is DFQATT and CDR2 SNEGSKA (reference sequence). This CDR3 is built from 14 residues. The CDR3 protein is CSASGGQGNQPQHF. The CDR3 DNA sequence: TGCAGTGCTAGTGGGGGACAGGGGAATCAGCCCCAGCATTTT.

This clonotype was counted at least ten times. The CDR3 protein is CASSYPDVEQFF. The CDR3 bases are TGTGCCAGCAGTTACCCTGACGTTGAGCAGTTCTTC. The chain recombines TRBV6-2 or TRBV6-3 with TRBJ2-1; no reliable D call. The CDR3 is 12 residues long. In germline, CDR1 is MNHEY, CDR2 SVGEGT. V was pared by 2 bases and J by 9 bases, with 8 bases between.

About this clonotype: A much larger clone sits a single nucleotide away, making a read error possible. The V gene is TRBV12-3 or TRBV12-4, the J gene TRBJ2-1; 15 positions match TRBD2. V trimming: 2 bases; J trimming: 3 bases; junction bases outside the gene matches: 8. This CDR3 region has 19 residues. Here the CDR3 reads CASSLWTSGGAVVYNEQFF. CDR3 sequence (DNA): TGTGCCAGCAGTTTATGGACTAGCGGGGGGGCCGTAGTCTACAATGAGCAGTTCTTC.

Many counts were recorded for this clonotype. This chain joins TRBV5-1 and TRBJ1-6; D perhaps matches TRBD1 (6 bases). The ends were cut back, 4 bases at V and 7 bases at J, with 15 bases in the middle. Germline CDR1 reads SGHRS; CDR2 reads YFSETQ. The CDR3 sequence is 15 residues long. The CDR3 reads CASSPRTGNNSPLHF. The DNA of the CDR3 is TGCGCCAGCAGCCCCAGAACAGGGAACAATTCACCCCTCCACTTT.

This clonotype has ten or more counts. This chain uses TRBV6-2 or TRBV6-3 with TRBJ2-1, with 11 bases identical to TRBD1. Germline assignment: CDR1 MNHEY and CDR2 SVGEGT. This CDR3 comprises 15 residues. Unmatched junction bases numbered 3, after V lost 2 bases and J lost 6 bases. The CDR3 DNA sequence: TGTGCCAGCAGTTACAAAGGGACAGGGGGCAATGAGCAGTTCTTC. Translating it yields CASSYKGTGGNEQFF.

This clonotype was counted at least ten times. The chain couples TRBV10-3 to TRBJ2-3; no firm D call. The germline V gene encodes CDR1 ENHRY and CDR2 SYGVKD. V was clipped by 10 bases and J by 0 bases, with 14 bases between them. CDR3 length: 14 amino acids. The CDR3 bases are TGTGCCACCAAGGATAGCCTTAGCACAGATACGCAGTATTTT. As protein: CATKDSLSTDTQYF.